Below are 29 T cell receptor beta chains sequenced from a single sample in a study of T cell responses to AZD1222 COVID-19 vaccine. Produced via immunoSEQ multiplex PCR; TCRdb's table is partial and in-frame only. Seen here are 150,000 or so clones, around 90% observed once, and the top ten hold under 1.5%. Sequenced material: peripheral blood, taken 28 days after the second AZD1222 dose. Receptors were obtained from an adult who received the AZD1222 COVID-19 vaccine.

V gene TRBV28 combines with J gene TRBJ2-7; weak D call: TRBD2 (6 bases). CDR1 and CDR2 from the germline V gene are MDHEN and SYDVKM. The CDR3 extends over 14 amino acids. V was clipped by 6 bases and J by 2 bases, with 14 bases between them. The CDR3 coding sequence is TGTGCCAGCAGGGGGGGAGCACAGCCCTACGAGCAGTACTTC. Its translation: CASRGGAQPYEQYF.

The V and J genes are TRBV30 and TRBJ1-2, with 8 nucleotides matching TRBD1. This CDR3 region has 14 residues. Germline V gives CDR1 GTSNPN, CDR2 SVGIG (reference sequence). V dropped 4 bases and J dropped 2; count of bases not matched to a gene: 6. This CDR3 is CAWNSGQGNYGYTF. The CDR3 DNA sequence: TGTGCCTGGAACTCCGGACAGGGAAACTATGGCTACACCTTC.

The rearrangement joins TRBV12-3 or TRBV12-4 to TRBJ2-1; TRBD2 aligns across 8 bases. The CDR3 sequence is 11 residues long. V shed 7 bases, J shed 10 bases, and the junction held 3 bases outside the gene matches. The CDR3 loop reads CASNVAGEQFF. The CDR3 DNA reads TGTGCCAGCAATGTAGCGGGAGAGCAGTTCTTC.

This clone was found a few times. This chain connects TRBV6-6 to TRBJ1-6; 7 nucleotides match TRBD1. The V gene end was trimmed by 6 bases and the J gene end by 7 bases; junction bases not matched to a gene: 3. Germline CDR1 reads MNHNY; CDR2 reads SVGAGI (reference sequence). The CDR3 contains 13 residues. Written as DNA, the CDR3 is TGTGCCAGCAGAGGGGGCGGGAATTCACCCCTCCACTTT. It codes for CASRGGGNSPLHF.

The V call is TRBV2, the J call TRBJ1-1, with a possible D match to TRBD1 (5 bases). V lost 3 bases, J lost 0 bases, and 8 bases lay in between. This CDR3 region has 14 residues. Germline CDR1 SNHLY, CDR2 FYNNEI. The DNA of the CDR3 is TGTGCCAGCAGTGACCGGGGACTGAACACTGAAGCTTTCTTT. Translating gives CASSDRGLNTEAFF. Filled out from reference TRBV2 and TRBJ1-1, the complete variable domain reads EPEVTQTPSHQVTQMGQEVILRCVPISNHLYFYWYRQILGQKVEFLVSFYNNEISEKSEIFDDQFSVERPDGSNFTLKIRSTKLEDSAMYFCASSDRGLNTEAFFGQGTRLTVV.

The chain combines TRBV15 with TRBJ2-1, with D perhaps TRBD2 (6 bases). Germline assignment: CDR1 LNHNV and CDR2 YYDKDF (reference sequence). This CDR3 is 19 amino acids long. V lost 0 bases and J 2 bases, leaving 20 bases between the germline ends. CDR3 nucleotide sequence: TGTGCCACCAGCAGAGATAGGAGGGCGGAGACGGGGGCCTACAATGAGCAGTTCTTC. This codes for CATSRDRRAETGAYNEQFF.

The chain carries TRBV29-1 and TRBJ2-7, with TRBD1 matching 11 bases. Looked up from germline, CDR1 is SQVTM and CDR2 is ANQGSEA. V was clipped by 6 bases and J by 2 bases; unmatched bases: 12. The CDR3 has 16 amino acids. The CDR3 DNA is TGCAGCGTCTTCTCCGGGGACAGGGGGTTGCCCTACGAGCAGTACTTC. This encodes CSVFSGDRGLPYEQYF.

The chain is built from TRBV14 and TRBJ1-1; D remains unclear. Trimming removed 1 base from V and 5 bases from J, with 8 bases in between. Germline assignment: CDR1 SGHDN and CDR2 FVKESK. This CDR3 contains 13 residues. The CDR3 loop reads CASSQGRGTEAFF. CDR3 sequence (DNA): TGTGCCAGCAGCCAAGGCCGGGGAACTGAAGCTTTCTTT.

The chain recombines TRBV30 with TRBJ2-7, with D perhaps matching TRBD2 (6 bases). The CDR3 length is 13 residues. Trimming stripped 0 bases from V and 7 bases from J, with 13 bases between. The germline gives CDR1 GTSNPN, CDR2 SVGIG (reference sequence). The CDR3 is CAWSVNPGGEQYF. The CDR3 DNA sequence: TGTGCCTGGAGTGTAAACCCTGGAGGGGAGCAGTACTTC.

This sequence joins TRBV5-5 and TRBJ1-1, with D tentatively TRBD1 (6 bases). Germline V CDR1 and CDR2: SGHKS, YYEKEE (reference sequence). CDR3 length: 14 amino acids. V was shortened by 3 bases and J by 4 bases, with 13 bases between the two germline ends. CDR3 bases: TGTGCCAGCAGCTCAGGGGTCCTGGGCACTGAAGCTTTCTTT. Residues: CASSSGVLGTEAFF.

The chain is built from TRBV19 and TRBJ2-3; 9 bases agree with TRBD2. Germline V gene sequence: CDR1 LNHDA, CDR2 SQIVND (reference sequence). The CDR3 spans 17 residues. The junction had 10 bases not matched to a gene; V was cut back by 5 bases and J by 1 base. The CDR3 DNA reads as TGTGCCAGTAGTTTCGGGCGGGGGGGCGCTGGCACAGATACGCAGTATTTT. Protein product: CASSFGRGGAGTDTQYF.

CDR3 nucleotide sequence: TGTGCCAGCAGCCTGCCCCCCGACTCTTTGGGTAGCAATGAGCAGTTCTTC. This sequence encodes CASSLPPDSLGSNEQFF. The rearrangement joins TRBV11-3 to TRBJ2-1; D ambiguous. Germline-derived CDR1 and CDR2 are SGHNT and YENEEA. V lost 5 bases and J 6 bases, leaving 23 bases between the germline ends. The CDR3 is made up of 17 amino acids. Full variable domain (outside the CDR3, taken from reference TRBV11-3 and TRBJ2-1): EAGVVQSPRYKIIEKKQPVAFWCNPISGHNTLYWYLQNLGQGPELLIRYENEEAVDDSQLPKDRFSAERLKGVDSTLKIQPAELGDSAVYLCASSLPPDSLGSNEQFFGPGTRLTVL.

The chain employs TRBV6-2 or TRBV6-3 and TRBJ2-2; 7 bases agree with TRBD2. Losses at the gene ends were 5 bases for V and 1 base for J; bases not matched to a gene: 4. Looked up from germline, CDR1 is MNHEY and CDR2 is SVGEGT. This CDR3 has 15 residues. The CDR3 loop reads CASSKLAENTGELFF. CDR3 nucleotides: TGTGCCAGCAGTAAGCTAGCGGAGAACACCGGGGAGCTGTTTTTT.

The chain joins TRBV5-1 to TRBJ2-1; tentative D call: TRBD2 (6 bases). Per the germline V gene, CDR1 is SGHRS and CDR2 is YFSETQ. V lost 4 bases and J 7 bases, leaving 21 bases between the germline ends. The CDR3 consists of 16 residues. The CDR3 here is CASSVARDSPLNEQFF. The DNA of the CDR3 is TGCGCCAGCAGCGTCGCCCGGGACTCGCCCTTGAATGAGCAGTTCTTC.

In its sample, this clone was seen once. The V gene is TRBV19, the J gene TRBJ2-5; D not certain. The V gene lost 0 bases and the J gene lost 5 bases, with 10 bases spanning the gap. Germline V lookup: CDR1 LNHDA, CDR2 SQIVND (reference sequence). This CDR3 region has 14 residues. CDR3 DNA: TGTGCCAGTAGTATAGATGGCAGAGCGGAGACCCAGTACTTC. The encoded protein is CASSIDGRAETQYF.

The chain couples TRBV15 to TRBJ2-1, with a possible D match to TRBD1 (6 bases). Trimming left V 4 bases short and J 4 bases short, with 14 bases between. CDR1 and CDR2 (germline): LNHNV, YYDKDF (reference sequence). This CDR3 is 15 amino acids long. CDR3 nucleotide sequence: TGTGCCACCAGCAAGGGACAAGTAACTTACAATGAGCAGTTCTTC. Protein sequence: CATSKGQVTYNEQFF. Using reference TRBV15 and TRBJ2-1 for the parts outside the CDR3, the full variable domain is DAMVIQNPRYQVTQFGKPVTLSCSQTLNHNVMYWYQQKSSQAPKLLFHYYDKDFNNEADTPDNFQSRRPNTSFCFLDIRSPGLGDTAMYLCATSKGQVTYNEQFFGPGTRLTVL.

This chain joins TRBV29-1 and TRBJ1-2, with D maybe TRBD1 (6 bases). This CDR3 is 12 amino acids long. Deletions cut 6 bases from V and 3 bases from J, with 11 bases between. Germline V CDR1 and CDR2: SQVTM, ANQGSEA. This CDR3 reads CSVPGVHYGYTF. In nucleotides, the CDR3 is TGCAGCGTCCCAGGGGTCCACTATGGCTACACCTTC.

The V and J genes are TRBV18 and TRBJ1-1, with D perhaps matching TRBD1 (6 bases). This CDR3 is built from 14 residues. Trimming removed 5 bases from V and 1 base from J, with 11 bases in between. Germline values: CDR1 KGHSH, CDR2 LQKENI. CDR3 coding DNA: TGTGCCAGCTCAGACCTGGGACAGAACACTGAAGCTTTCTTT. Translation: CASSDLGQNTEAFF.

This clone occurred once. The V and J genes are TRBV6-5 and TRBJ1-5, with D uncertain. Per the germline V gene, CDR1 is MNHEY and CDR2 is SVGAGI. Deletions cut 4 bases from V and 2 bases from J, with 15 bases between. The CDR3 totals 16 residues. The CDR3 nucleotides are TGTGCCAGCAGTTCACAATTGGTAGTGGGCAATCAGCCCCAGCATTTT. Translating it yields CASSSQLVVGNQPQHF.

The J gene is TRBJ1-1, the V gene TRBV6-5, with D perhaps TRBD1 (6 bases). This CDR3 is 15 amino acids long. The V gene's germline CDR1 is MNHEY and CDR2 SVGAGI. The V end lost 8 bases, the J end lost 0 bases, and 16 bases lay between the germline ends. The CDR3 bases are TGTGCCAGCCGCCCAACAGGGAGGATGAACACTGAAGCTTTCTTT. It codes for CASRPTGRMNTEAFF.

The rearrangement uses TRBV3-1 (or the pseudogene TRBV3-2) and TRBJ1-2; D call uncertain. The ends were cut back, 3 bases at V and 4 bases at J, with 12 bases in the middle. The CDR3 loop spans 14 amino acids. Germline-derived CDR1 and CDR2 are LGHDT and YNNKEL (reference sequence). CDR3 amino acids: CASSHAGIGYGYTF. CDR3 in DNA: TGTGCCAGCAGCCACGCAGGCATAGGCTATGGCTACACCTTC.

The chain has TRBV5-1 and TRBJ2-1, with a weak D call TRBD1 (6 bases). The CDR3 runs to 15 residues. With 4 bases removed from V and 4 bases from J, the gap between germline ends came to 15 bases. In germline, CDR1 is SGHRS, CDR2 YFSETQ. Here the CDR3 DNA reads TGCGCCAGCAGCCTGTGGAGGACAGAATACAATGAGCAGTTCTTC. This sequence encodes CASSLWRTEYNEQFF.

The V call is TRBV27, the J call TRBJ2-7; 15 nucleotides align to TRBD2. This CDR3 spans 16 amino acids. CDR1 is MNHEY and CDR2 is SMNVEV in the germline V gene (reference sequence). Germline trimming cut 6 bases from V and 7 bases from J; bases unmatched to any gene: 10. The CDR3 region is CASRPGLAGGLGEQYF. The CDR3 bases are TGTGCCAGCAGGCCGGGACTAGCGGGGGGACTTGGGGAGCAGTACTTC.

This clone appeared a few times. V and J are TRBV3-1 (or the pseudogene TRBV3-2) and TRBJ1-6; no firm D call. In germline, CDR1 is LGHDT, CDR2 YNNKEL (reference sequence). The CDR3 has 14 amino acids. Trimming removed 1 base from V and 9 bases from J, with 10 bases in between. DNA for the CDR3: TGTGCCAGCAGCCAAGGAACGCAAGCTTCACCCCTCCACTTT. This encodes CASSQGTQASPLHF.

The rearrangement uses TRBV5-1 and TRBJ1-4, with D possibly matching TRBD1 (6 bases). Deletions cut 2 bases from V and 4 bases from J, with 12 bases between. Germline V CDR1 and CDR2: SGHRS, YFSETQ. The CDR3 has 15 amino acids. The CDR3 nucleotides read TGCGCCAGCAGCTTTGGGGGGGCTGATAATGAAAAACTGTTTTTT. Protein sequence: CASSFGGADNEKLFF.

This rearrangement joins TRBV27 to TRBJ2-7, with D possibly being TRBD2 (5 bases). The V gene's germline CDR1 is MNHEY and CDR2 SMNVEV (reference sequence). V gave up 2 bases and J gave up 3 bases, with 14 bases separating them. This CDR3 is built from 15 residues. CDR3 sequence reads: CASSLSGFGDYEQYF. The CDR3 DNA sequence: TGTGCCAGCAGTTTAAGCGGTTTTGGGGACTACGAGCAGTACTTC.

The V call is TRBV10-3, the J call TRBJ2-3; D ambiguous. The CDR3 is 12 residues long. V lost 6 bases, J lost 0 bases, and 4 bases lay in between. Looked up from germline, CDR1 is ENHRY and CDR2 is SYGVKD. CDR3 region: CAIRGSTDTQYF. The CDR3 DNA reads TGTGCCATCAGAGGCAGCACAGATACGCAGTATTTT.

The chain uses TRBV19 and TRBJ2-6; no firm D call. Germline lookup yields CDR1 LNHDA and CDR2 SQIVND (reference sequence). The V and J ends lost 6 bases and 1 base respectively, with 13 bases between them. The CDR3 is 16 residues long. Here the CDR3 reads CASSTTLKSGANVLTF. CDR3 nucleotides: TGTGCCAGTAGCACGACGCTGAAATCTGGGGCCAACGTCCTGACTTTC.

The gene calls are TRBV10-3 and TRBJ2-7; 10 bases fit TRBD2. The CDR3 length is 15 residues. V dropped 7 bases and J dropped 3; count of bases not matched to a gene: 9. Germline V gives CDR1 ENHRY, CDR2 SYGVKD. Here the CDR3 reads CAITNRTSGDYEQYF. The CDR3 region has the DNA TGTGCCATCACCAATAGGACTAGCGGTGACTACGAGCAGTACTTC.